This TCR beta chain was sequenced in a study of blood T cell repertoires in COVID-19. Study overall: From the United States, Italy and Spain came samples of acute and convalescent COVID-19. Sources were T cells, B-cell-depleted T cells, or PBMCs; the material itself was cDNA or gDNA.

Original analysis: Estimated nucleated cell counts came from reference gene primer amplification. Data came from immunoSEQ multiplex PCR; TCRdb stores just in-frame clones and leaves some out. The V and J calls and clone size are taken from that table; D and trimming were inferred from the DNA. There are 200,000 to 250,000 clones in the sample; about 87% occur only once, and approximately 3% lies in the top ten. Germline V gives CDR1 SGHTA, CDR2 FQGNSA. CDR3 length: 17 amino acids. With 3 bases clipped from V and 2 bases from J, the junction kept 6 bases outside the gene matches. The table lists this clone with a count of one.

The receptor comes from a man in his sixties with acute or convalescent COVID-19. The specimen was peripheral blood. The chain employs TRBV7-2 and TRBJ1-4; TRBD1 agrees at 10 bases. The CDR3 loop reads CASSFKDRGLTNEKLFF. The CDR3 DNA follows: TGTGCCAGCAGCTTCAAAGACAGGGGGCTTACTAATGAAAAACTGTTTTTT.